Following are 3 T cell receptor beta chains from one sample sequenced in a study of shared clonotypes between healthy human individuals. Method: immunoSEQ multiplex PCR; TCRdb's copy keeps in-frame clones and lacks some. The sample lists some 980,000 clones; roughly 72% were seen once. The specimen was memory CD4+ T cells sorted from blood. As to subset: CD45RA-negative fraction. Every receptor here comes from a man aged 18-30 years in good health.

The chain has TRBV9 and TRBJ1-2, with D perhaps matching TRBD1 (6 bases). With 4 bases removed from V and 8 bases from J, the gap between germline ends came to 12 bases. The CDR3 has 12 amino acids. Germline loops: CDR1 SGDLS, CDR2 YYNGEE. CDR3 bases: TGTGCCAGCAGCCTCCAGACAGGAGGCTACACCTTC. It is translated as CASSLQTGGYTF.

This sequence joins TRBV27 and TRBJ1-6; D possibly corresponds to TRBD1 (5 bases). The V end lost 2 bases, the J end lost 5 bases, and 10 bases lay between the germline ends. The CDR3 is made up of 15 amino acids. Germline V CDR1 and CDR2: MNHEY, SMNVEV (reference sequence). CDR3 sequence: CASSLMTENNSPLHF. In nucleotides, the CDR3 is TGTGCCAGCAGTTTAATGACAGAGAATAATTCACCCCTCCACTTT.

This clone came up a few times. This chain connects TRBV7-2 to TRBJ2-1, with 10 bases lining up with TRBD2. The CDR3 is 15 amino acids. V lost 5 bases, J lost 5 bases, and 6 bases stayed unmatched. CDR1 and CDR2 from the germline V gene are SGHTA and FQGNSA. This CDR3 is CASSSRTSGNNEQFF. As DNA, the CDR3 is TGTGCCAGCAGCAGCCGGACTAGCGGAAACAATGAGCAGTTCTTC.